A single sample is the source of the 7 T cell receptor beta chains below, sequenced in a study of blood T cell repertoires in COVID-19. Using immunoSEQ multiplex PCR, the repertoire was profiled, and TCRdb retains in-frame clones only, with some absent. The sample yields 50,000 to 60,000 clones, roughly 87% seen once. Sequenced material: peripheral blood. The receptors were gathered from a man in his forties with COVID-19, enrolled during active disease.

The chain is built from TRBV28 and TRBJ2-2, with 7 nucleotides matching TRBD1. Trimming removed 6 bases from V and 5 bases from J; junction bases left unmatched: 9. CDR3 length: 15 amino acids. Germline V lookup: CDR1 MDHEN, CDR2 SYDVKM. CDR3 DNA: TGTGCCAGCAGCCAAACAGGGGTGGGGACCGGGGAGCTGTTTTTT. Its translation: CASSQTGVGTGELFF.

This clone was recorded only once. CDR3 nucleotide sequence: TGTGCCAGCAGCCTCGCAGGGCGCGGAACAGATACGCAGTATTTT. It yields the protein CASSLAGRGTDTQYF. The chain joins TRBV9 to TRBJ2-3; tentatively, D is TRBD1 (5 bases). The V and J ends lost 4 bases and 3 bases respectively, with 15 bases between them. The CDR3 has 15 amino acids. Per the germline V gene, CDR1 is SGDLS and CDR2 is YYNGEE.

The chain carries TRBV6-5 and TRBJ2-1, with 10 nucleotides matching TRBD2. The CDR3 is made up of 15 amino acids. Germline V lookup: CDR1 MNHEY, CDR2 SVGAGI. The V and J ends lost 7 bases and 5 bases, in that order; junction bases with no gene match: 8. CDR3 sequence (DNA): TGTGCCAGCACCCTAGGACTAGCGGCCAACAATGAGCAGTTCTTC. Translation gives CASTLGLAANNEQFF.

This chain links TRBV12-2 with TRBJ2-7; TRBD1, the table's D call, lacks a check against the DNA. TRBV12-2 corresponds to a pseudogene. This CDR3 contains 16 residues. CDR3 DNA: TGTGCAAGTCGCTTAGGGTATCGCAGATATTACTACGAGCAGTACTTC. Encoded protein: CASRLGYRRYYYEQYF.

V usage is TRBV5-1 and J usage is TRBJ2-2; D gene unclear. The CDR3 consists of 14 residues. From germline, CDR1 is SGHRS and CDR2 YFSETQ. The V end was cut by 4 bases, the J end by 8 bases, with 15 bases between. CDR3 sequence (DNA): TGCGCCAGCAGCATGACGGAGAGGATAGGGGAGCTGTTTTTT. Translated, it gives CASSMTERIGELFF.

The rearrangement joins TRBV30 to TRBJ1-2; tentative D call: TRBD1 (5 bases). The V gene lost 2 bases and the J gene lost 5 bases, with 15 bases spanning the gap. The CDR3 has 14 residues. CDR1 and CDR2 (germline): GTSNPN, SVGIG (reference sequence). The CDR3 here is CAWSKNRLGYGYTF. The CDR3 DNA sequence: TGTGCCTGGAGTAAAAACAGGCTGGGGTATGGCTACACCTTC.

CDR3 nucleotides: TGTGCCAGCAGCTACCCTCAGCGCGTCACAGATACGCAGTATTTT. Protein sequence: CASSYPQRVTDTQYF. J is TRBJ2-3 and V is TRBV7-9; D remains unclear. The CDR3 sequence is 15 residues long. Trimming took off 4 bases at V and 2 bases at J, with 13 bases between the two ends. The germline V gene has CDR1 SEHNR and CDR2 FQNEAQ (reference sequence).